The 11 T cell receptor beta chains below were found in one sample sequenced in a study of blood T cell repertoires in COVID-19. Libraries were prepared by immunoSEQ multiplex PCR; TCRdb keeps only in-frame clonotypes and omits some of them. The sample has more than 250,000 clones, over 80% seen once. Sequenced input: peripheral blood. The receptors shown here come from a man aged 55 to 70 who had recovered from COVID-19.

This clone was detected a few times. The chain links TRBV4-1 to TRBJ1-6; D gene ambiguous. The CDR3 has 14 amino acids. V shed 1 base and J shed 9 bases, with 10 bases lying between them. Germline-derived CDR1 and CDR2 are MGHRA and YSYEKL. For the CDR3, the DNA is TGCGCCAGCAGCCAAGGACAACTGCTTTCACCCCTCCACTTT. Translated, it gives CASSQGQLLSPLHF.

The chain is built from TRBV30 and TRBJ1-1, with TRBD1 as a possible D gene (6 bases). With 3 bases removed from V and 5 bases from J, the gap between germline ends came to 13 bases. The CDR3 is 13 residues long. Per germline, CDR1 GTSNPN and CDR2 SVGIG (reference sequence). The CDR3 reads CAWSATGRTEAFF. DNA of the CDR3: TGTGCCTGGAGCGCTACAGGGCGGACTGAAGCTTTCTTT.

The chain is built from TRBV5-8 and TRBJ2-1, with D maybe TRBD2 (5 bases). Germline V gene data show CDR1 as SGHTS and CDR2 as YDEGEE. The CDR3 extends over 14 amino acids. V lost 0 bases to trimming and J lost 7 bases, with 11 bases between them. The CDR3, as DNA: TGTGCCAGCAGCTTGGGAGCGGTTCGGAATGAGCAGTTCTTC. Translating gives CASSLGAVRNEQFF.

This clone has just one count. The CDR3 reads CASRGGPGLAGGQNNEQFF. As DNA, the CDR3 is TGTGCCAGCAGAGGGGGGCCCGGACTAGCGGGAGGCCAGAACAATGAGCAGTTCTTC. This chain connects TRBV3-1 (or the pseudogene TRBV3-2) to TRBJ2-1; 14 nucleotides match TRBD2. The V segment lost 6 bases and the J segment 5 bases; nucleotides outside the gene matches: 15. CDR1 is LGHDT, CDR2 YNNKEL, per germline (reference sequence). This CDR3 region has 19 residues.

V and J are TRBV6-5 and TRBJ2-3, with TRBD2 matching 7 bases. Germline V gene sequence: CDR1 MNHEY, CDR2 SVGAGI. Trimming removed 8 bases from V and 4 bases from J; junction bases left unmatched: 9. The CDR3 sequence is 14 residues long. CDR3 bases: TGTGCCAGCCGACGGGAGGAGTTGGCAGATACGCAGTATTTT. Translated, it gives CASRREELADTQYF.

The rearrangement links TRBV29-1 to TRBJ1-1; D is unclear. CDR3 length: 10 amino acids. Germline V gene lookup returns CDR1 SQVTM and CDR2 ANQGSEA. Trimming removed 4 bases from V and 10 bases from J, with 10 bases in between. The CDR3 DNA reads as TGCAGCGTTGGATACGAGAGAGCTTTCTTT. Protein product: CSVGYERAFF.

This clone is a singleton in its sample. CDR3 protein: CATSRTGGLAGKNEQFF. The CDR3 DNA sequence: TGTGCCACCAGCAGAACCGGCGGACTAGCGGGGAAGAATGAGCAGTTCTTC. The genes are TRBV15 and TRBJ2-1; TRBD2 agrees at 12 bases. Looked up from germline, CDR1 is LNHNV and CDR2 is YYDKDF (reference sequence). The CDR3 is 17 amino acids. V trimming: 2 bases; J trimming: 7 bases; junction bases outside the gene matches: 9. The entire variable domain, with the rest obtained from reference TRBV15 and TRBJ2-1, is as follows: DAMVIQNPRYQVTQFGKPVTLSCSQTLNHNVMYWYQQKSSQAPKLLFHYYDKDFNNEADTPDNFQSRRPNTSFCFLDIRSPGLGDTAMYLCATSRTGGLAGKNEQFFGPGTRLTVL.

The chain's CDR3 is CASSLGKGATYEQYF. The DNA of the CDR3 is TGCGCCAGCAGCTTGGGGAAGGGGGCCACCTACGAGCAGTACTTC. This chain uses TRBV5-1 with TRBJ2-7; TRBD1 aligns across 7 bases. CDR3 length: 15 residues. CDR1 SGHRS and CDR2 YFSETQ come from the germline V gene. Losses at the gene ends were 0 bases for V and 2 bases for J; bases not matched to a gene: 5.

This chain joins TRBV19 and TRBJ1-5; 8 bases align to TRBD1. CDR1 and CDR2 from the germline V gene are LNHDA and SQIVND (reference sequence). J was trimmed by 3 bases and V by 6 bases; bases with no gene match: 7. The CDR3 covers 15 residues. The DNA of the CDR3 is TGTGCCAGTAGCACAGACAGGGGTTTCAATCAGCCCCAGCATTTT. This translates into CASSTDRGFNQPQHF. The complete variable domain, with remaining parts taken from reference TRBV19 and TRBJ1-5, reads DGGITQSPKYLFRKEGQNVTLSCEQNLNHDAMYWYRQDPGQGLRLIYYSQIVNDFQKGDIAEGYSVSREKKESFPLTVTSAQKNPTAFYLCASSTDRGFNQPQHFGDGTRLSIL.

The chain is built from TRBV6-4 and TRBJ1-5; a possible D gene is TRBD1 (6 bases). Trimming removed 0 bases at V and 5 bases at J, with 11 bases between. CDR3 length equals 15 residues. Germline V CDR1 and CDR2: MRHNA, SNTAGT. The CDR3 sequence is CASSDSPTGHQPQHF. The DNA of the CDR3 is TGTGCCAGCAGTGACTCCCCGACAGGACATCAGCCCCAGCATTTT.

This chain uses TRBV12-5 with TRBJ2-5; D not certain. This CDR3 region has 15 residues. Per the germline V gene, CDR1 is LGHNT and CDR2 is FRNRAP. Between the trimmed V and J ends, which lost 2 bases and 7 bases, there was a span of 17 bases. This CDR3 reads CASGLSSVIERTQYF. The CDR3 bases are TGTGCTAGTGGTTTGAGTTCCGTAATAGAGCGGACCCAGTACTTC.